This entry concerns a single T cell receptor beta chain. Its antigen is not known. Germline lookup yields CDR1 LNHDA and CDR2 SQIVND (reference sequence). Trimming shortened V by 6 bases and J by 0 bases, and 12 bases separated the two germline ends. The length of the CDR3 is 15 residues. This entry comes from a study of cytomegalovirus exposure and HLA in healthy donors. Findings of the study overall: Confirmation in vitro established that three CMV-associated chains were specific for CMV antigens.

The method was immunoSEQ multiplex PCR; TCRdb's version includes in-frame clones alone and lacks a portion of them. The sample holds roughly 60,000 clones; roughly nine tenths are singletons and the top ten take around 2%. The receptor was isolated from a woman younger than 45 in good health and CMV-seronegative. This sequence joins TRBV19 and TRBJ1-5; perhaps TRBD1 as D (6 bases). The sample consisted of PBMCs. Here the CDR3 reads CASRTTGSSNQPQHF. CDR3 in DNA: TGTGCCAGTAGGACTACAGGGAGTAGCAATCAGCCCCAGCATTTT. The full variable domain, in which reference TRBV19 and TRBJ1-5 provide the parts outside the CDR3, is DGGITQSPKYLFRKEGQNVTLSCEQNLNHDAMYWYRQDPGQGLRLIYYSQIVNDFQKGDIAEGYSVSREKKESFPLTVTSAQKNPTAFYLCASRTTGSSNQPQHFGDGTRLSIL.